These T cell receptor beta chains were read from a single sample in a study of T cells in narcolepsy. The table came from immunoSEQ multiplex PCR; TCRdb's copy has only in-frame clones and leaves some out. Of tens of thousands of clones listed, around 83% are singletons. What was sequenced was CD45RA- memory CD4+ T cells from PBMCs. All receptors come from a human donor with narcolepsy. Both conserved end residues are part of each CDR3. A D gene is named only where the DNA matches it firmly. Some rows mark clone size as missing; the rest say once, few, many or name a class of expanded clone.

J gene: TRBJ1-5
clone size: .
D gene: TRBD1
V gene: TRBV28
CDR3 protein: CASRPRGQGSNQPQHF
CDR3 DNA: TGTGCCAGCAGACCTCGCGGACAGGGCAGCAATCAGCCCCAGCATTTT

J gene: TRBJ1-4
clone size: .
D gene: .
V gene: TRBV10-1
CDR3 protein: CASSEGAVDEKLFF
CDR3 DNA: TGCGCCAGCAGTGAAGGAGCGGTGGATGAAAAACTGTTTTTT

J gene: TRBJ2-6
clone size: .
D gene: TRBD2
V gene: TRBV5-6
CDR3 protein: CASSPGIAGESGANVLTF
CDR3 DNA: TGTGCCAGCAGCCCCGGGATAGCGGGAGAATCTGGGGCCAACGTCCTGACTTTC

J gene: TRBJ2-1
clone size: .
D gene: .
V gene: TRBV5-1
CDR3 protein: CASSLAGVGEQFF
CDR3 DNA: TGCGCCAGCAGCTTGGCCGGGGTTGGGGAGCAGTTCTTC

J gene: TRBJ1-2
clone size: .
D gene: .
V gene: TRBV5-4
CDR3 protein: CASSLGLELGYTF
CDR3 DNA: TGTGCCAGCAGCTTGGGGCTAGAGCTTGGCTACACCTTC

J gene: TRBJ1-1
clone size: .
D gene: .
V gene: TRBV6-1
CDR3 protein: CASSPGGAHTEAFF
CDR3 DNA: TGTGCCAGCAGTCCCGGGGGGGCGCACACTGAAGCTTTCTTT

J gene: TRBJ1-4
clone size: .
D gene: .
V gene: TRBV27
CDR3 protein: CASSPGYRMEKLFF
CDR3 DNA: TGTGCCAGCAGCCCTGGGTACAGGATGGAAAAACTGTTTTTT

J gene: TRBJ2-3
clone size: .
D gene: TRBD2
V gene: TRBV5-4
CDR3 protein: CASRHSGASTDTQYF
CDR3 DNA: TGTGCCAGCAGACATAGCGGGGCTAGCACAGATACGCAGTATTTT

J gene: TRBJ2-7
clone size: once
D gene: .
V gene: TRBV28
CDR3 protein: CASSLNRDEQYF
CDR3 DNA: TGTGCCAGCAGCCTAAACAGGGACGAGCAGTACTTC

J gene: TRBJ1-2
clone size: .
D gene: .
V gene: TRBV6-5
CDR3 protein: CATRPETTGKGGYTF
CDR3 DNA: TGTGCCACCCGACCTGAAACGACGGGTAAGGGCGGCTACACCTTC

J gene: TRBJ2-7
clone size: .
D gene: .
V gene: TRBV30
CDR3 protein: CAGVTGLSYEQYF
CDR3 DNA: TGTGCCGGAGTAACAGGGCTTTCCTACGAGCAGTACTTC

J gene: TRBJ1-4
clone size: .
D gene: TRBD1
V gene: TRBV9
CDR3 protein: CASSGGVGQGDEKLFF
CDR3 DNA: TGTGCCAGCAGCGGGGGAGTGGGACAGGGAGACGAAAAACTGTTTTTT

J gene: TRBJ1-4
clone size: once
D gene: TRBD1
V gene: TRBV7-9
CDR3 protein: CASSTGTGGTNEKLFF
CDR3 DNA: TGTGCCAGCAGCACCGGGACAGGGGGAACTAATGAAAAACTGTTTTTT

J gene: TRBJ1-5
clone size: few
D gene: .
V gene: TRBV28
CDR3 protein: CASISAGDQPQHF
CDR3 DNA: TGTGCCAGCATCTCCGCCGGGGATCAGCCCCAGCATTTT

J gene: TRBJ2-7
clone size: few
D gene: .
V gene: TRBV5-4
CDR3 protein: CASSLGAYEQYF
CDR3 DNA: TGTGCCAGCAGCTTGGGTGCCTACGAGCAGTACTTC

J gene: TRBJ2-3
clone size: .
D gene: TRBD2
V gene: TRBV5-6
CDR3 protein: CASSLYRGEDTQYF
CDR3 DNA: TGTGCCAGCAGCTTGTACCGGGGGGAAGATACGCAGTATTTT

J gene: TRBJ2-1
clone size: .
D gene: .
V gene: TRBV19
CDR3 protein: CASSTRVYNEQFF
CDR3 DNA: TGTGCCAGTAGTACCAGGGTATACAATGAGCAGTTCTTC

J gene: TRBJ2-7
clone size: .
D gene: TRBD2
V gene: TRBV27
CDR3 protein: CASSFLAGGSSYEQYF
CDR3 DNA: TGTGCCAGCAGTTTCCTAGCGGGAGGGTCTTCCTACGAGCAGTACTTC

J gene: TRBJ2-5
clone size: .
D gene: .
V gene: TRBV5-8
CDR3 protein: CASSRHGGSLGETQYF
CDR3 DNA: TGTGCCAGCAGCCGCCACGGGGGATCGTTGGGAGAGACCCAGTACTTC

J gene: TRBJ1-1
clone size: .
D gene: .
V gene: TRBV2
CDR3 protein: CASSPGRFMNTEAFF
CDR3 DNA: TGTGCCAGCAGTCCGGGACGGTTCATGAACACTGAAGCTTTCTTT

J gene: TRBJ2-5
clone size: .
D gene: .
V gene: TRBV6-6
CDR3 protein: CASSYSVEQGTQYF
CDR3 DNA: TGTGCCAGCAGTTACTCGGTAGAGCAGGGGACCCAGTACTTC

J gene: TRBJ2-1
clone size: .
D gene: .
V gene: TRBV19
CDR3 protein: CASSSTSYNEQFF
CDR3 DNA: TGTGCCAGTAGTTCGACTAGCTACAATGAGCAGTTCTTC

J gene: TRBJ1-2
clone size: .
D gene: .
V gene: TRBV11-2
CDR3 protein: CASSLGGDYGYTF
CDR3 DNA: TGTGCCAGCAGCTTAGGAGGGGACTATGGCTACACCTTC

J gene: TRBJ1-2
clone size: .
D gene: .
V gene: TRBV6-6
CDR3 protein: CASSRSGYGYTF
CDR3 DNA: TGTGCCAGCAGTCGCTCAGGCTATGGCTACACCTTC

J gene: TRBJ1-5
clone size: .
D gene: .
V gene: TRBV13
CDR3 protein: CASSLGGSNQPQHF
CDR3 DNA: TGTGCCAGCAGCTTAGGAGGTAGCAATCAGCCCCAGCATTTT

J gene: TRBJ2-7
clone size: .
D gene: .
V gene: TRBV4-2
CDR3 protein: CASSQDAGPQYEQYF
CDR3 DNA: TGTGCCAGCAGCCAAGATGCGGGACCCCAATACGAGCAGTACTTC

J gene: TRBJ1-2
clone size: once
D gene: .
V gene: TRBV5-4
CDR3 protein: CASSGQAAYGYTF
CDR3 DNA: TGTGCCAGCAGCGGTCAGGCGGCCTATGGCTACACCTTC

J gene: TRBJ2-1
clone size: .
D gene: .
V gene: TRBV2
CDR3 protein: CASSEGQQFF
CDR3 DNA: TGTGCCAGCAGTGAGGGACAACAGTTCTTC

J gene: TRBJ1-1
clone size: .
D gene: .
V gene: TRBV5-8
CDR3 protein: CASSLGSLNTEAFF
CDR3 DNA: TGTGCCAGCAGCTTGGGGAGTCTGAACACTGAAGCTTTCTTT

J gene: TRBJ2-3
clone size: .
D gene: .
V gene: TRBV6-6
CDR3 protein: CASSRDTSDTQYF
CDR3 DNA: TGTGCCAGCAGCCGGGACACCTCAGATACGCAGTATTTT

J gene: TRBJ2-3
clone size: .
D gene: TRBD2
V gene: TRBV6-1
CDR3 protein: CASTQLWGGVQYF
CDR3 DNA: TGTGCCAGCACCCAGTTGTGGGGAGGGGTGCAGTATTTT

J gene: TRBJ2-1
clone size: .
D gene: TRBD1
V gene: TRBV19
CDR3 protein: CASSIGNRGPYNEQFF
CDR3 DNA: TGTGCCAGTAGTATAGGAAACAGGGGGCCTTACAATGAGCAGTTCTTC

J gene: TRBJ2-1
clone size: .
D gene: .
V gene: TRBV5-5
CDR3 protein: CASSSDFNEQFF
CDR3 DNA: TGTGCCAGCAGCTCGGACTTCAATGAGCAGTTCTTC

J gene: TRBJ1-6
clone size: .
D gene: TRBD1
V gene: TRBV6-1
CDR3 protein: CASSVERGPGNSPLHF
CDR3 DNA: TGTGCCAGCAGTGTAGAAAGGGGGCCGGGGAATTCACCCCTCCACTTT